This is a list of T cell receptor beta chains from one sample in a study of CD4+ T cells in melanoma. Method: immunoSEQ multiplex PCR; TCRdb's copy keeps in-frame clones and lacks some. The table shows some 120,000 clones, with roughly 90% occurring only once. Input material: peripheral blood. The source of these receptors is a human donor with melanoma. The conserved cysteine and the conserved F or W are not part of the CDR3 here.

TRBV28	TRBJ2-3	ASSKTGPLPNTDTQY
TRBV6-6	TRBJ2-3	ASLTGGNQDTQY
TRBV15	TRBJ2-7	ATSRDRGRPHEQY
TRBV27	TRBJ1-4	ASSLSGAGTAIGLNEKLF
TRBV27	TRBJ2-7	ASAPGQGSYEQY
TRBV21-1	TRBJ1-5	ASSAMTGRNQPQH
TRBV4-3	TRBJ2-2	ASSQDEYSSNTGELF
TRBV10-3	TRBJ2-5	ATGAGRQETQY
TRBV5-4	TRBJ2-1	ASSLALSGRSYNEQF
TRBV11-3	TRBJ2-1	ASSLHNRYNEQF
TRBV11-3	TRBJ2-7	ASSFPGGAEQY
TRBV6-1	TRBJ1-2	ASSESARTGIYGYT
TRBV4-3	TRBJ2-1	ASSRDGTESSYNEQF
TRBV28	TRBJ2-7	ASSLRGLTYEQY
TRBV6-5	TRBJ2-5	ASSYLPQETQY
TRBV27	TRBJ2-7	ASSPLRVTGSYEQY
TRBV7-2	TRBJ1-4	ASSLGWEKLF
TRBV5-4	TRBJ2-3	ASSLSGVADTQY
TRBV2	TRBJ2-2	ASTGEVAGELF
TRBV7-2	TRBJ2-7	ASSLSAGSYEQY
TRBV11-1	TRBJ1-2	ASSSTNYGYT
TRBV28	TRBJ2-3	ASSPQARGDTDTQY
TRBV28	TRBJ1-5	ASRLRKGHGNQPQH
TRBV7-8	TRBJ1-5	ASSLARDRSYSNQPQH
TRBV19	TRBJ1-5	ASRADYSNQPQH
TRBV27	TRBJ1-2	ASAEHT
TRBV7-6	TRBJ1-4	ASSLGTAGGEKLF
TRBV7-2	TRBJ1-6	ASSPTASYNSPLH
TRBV28	TRBJ2-2	ASSFVRNTGELF
TRBV11-3	TRBJ1-1	ASSLISGHLNTEAF
TRBV7-3	TRBJ2-1	ASSLRGTAAGNEQF
TRBV30	TRBJ2-5	AWEQGVQETQY
TRBV18	TRBJ1-3	ASSPEGNTIY
TRBV6-5	TRBJ2-7	ASSYSKIPYEQY
TRBV7-2	TRBJ2-1	ASSRTGSTYNEQF
TRBV19	TRBJ2-5	ASSIASGNKETQY
TRBV28	TRBJ1-4	ASSLTGTNEKLF